Each of the 10 T cell receptor beta chains below was sequenced from the same sample in a study of blood T cell repertoires in COVID-19. TCRdb's table, derived via immunoSEQ multiplex PCR, lists solely in-frame clones and lacks some. This table has about 30,000 clones, approximately 85% appearing once. Sequenced material: peripheral blood. Receptors were obtained from a man aged 55 to 70 with active COVID-19.

The chain has TRBV5-1 and TRBJ1-1; weak D call: TRBD1 (6 bases). The germline V gene encodes CDR1 SGHRS and CDR2 YFSETQ. The CDR3 consists of 15 residues. With 1 base removed from V and 1 base from J, the gap between germline ends came to 11 bases. The CDR3: CASSLLQTGNTEAFF. In DNA, the CDR3 is TGCGCCAGCAGCTTGCTCCAGACAGGGAACACTGAAGCTTTCTTT. Full variable domain (rest looked up from reference TRBV5-1 and TRBJ1-1): KAGVTQTPRYLIKTRGQQVTLSCSPISGHRSVSWYQQTPGQGLQFLFEYFSETQRNKGNFPGRFSGRQFSNSRSEMNVSTLELGDSALYLCASSLLQTGNTEAFFGQGTRLTVV.

The sample holds a few counts of this clone. The junction departs from germline at one end; a sequencing error may be responsible. The gene calls are TRBV7-2 and TRBJ2-7, with TRBD2 matching over 7 bases. The germline gives CDR1 SGHTA, CDR2 FQGNSA. The CDR3 is made up of 13 amino acids. In DNA form, the CDR3 reads TGTGCCAGCAGCGGGGGGGGACCCCAACGGGCTTCCTTC. Protein sequence: CASSGGGPQRASF.

This clone was seen only a few times. This chain uses TRBV5-1 with TRBJ1-6; no clear D gene. Germline lookup yields CDR1 SGHRS and CDR2 YFSETQ. The germline V and J ends were trimmed by 0 bases and 9 bases, with 7 bases remaining between them. This CDR3 contains 13 residues. The CDR3 DNA reads TGCGCCAGCAGCTTGGATGTGAGTTCACCCCTCCACTTT. Its protein product is CASSLDVSSPLHF.

The rearrangement joins TRBV6-6 to TRBJ2-3; 8 positions agree with TRBD1. The CDR3 spans 14 residues. The V gene's germline CDR1 is MNHNY and CDR2 SVGAGI (reference sequence). The V and J ends lost 9 bases and 8 bases, in that order; junction bases with no gene match: 13. Written as DNA, the CDR3 is TGTGCCAGTGGAGGGGCAGGGGGCAAAAGTACGCAGTATTTT. Amino acid sequence: CASGGAGGKSTQYF.

This clone was counted between two and nine times. The rearrangement uses TRBV28 and TRBJ2-3; 14 nucleotides align to TRBD2. Trimming removed 2 bases from V and 1 base from J; junction bases left unmatched: 14. The V gene's germline CDR1 is MDHEN and CDR2 SYDVKM. The CDR3 loop spans 21 amino acids. Here the CDR3 reads CASSLSWGLGLAGVGTDTQYF. The CDR3 DNA reads TGTGCCAGCAGTTTAAGTTGGGGCCTGGGACTAGCGGGAGTCGGCACAGATACGCAGTATTTT.

This rearrangement joins TRBV28 to TRBJ1-6; 7 nucleotides line up with TRBD1. This CDR3 is built from 15 residues. Per germline, CDR1 MDHEN and CDR2 SYDVKM. J was trimmed by 5 bases and V by 2 bases; bases with no gene match: 3. The CDR3 protein is CASSLLQGDNSPLHF. CDR3 DNA: TGTGCCAGCAGTTTACTCCAGGGGGATAATTCACCCCTCCACTTT.

The chain combines TRBV7-2 with TRBJ2-1; 7 positions match TRBD2. J was trimmed by 11 bases and V by 5 bases; bases with no gene match: 9. The CDR3 is made up of 13 amino acids. The germline V gene encodes CDR1 SGHTA and CDR2 FQGNSA. DNA of the CDR3: TGTGCCAGCAGCGAGACAGCGGGACTAAAGCAGTTCTTC. Its protein is CASSETAGLKQFF. The complete variable domain, with remaining parts taken from reference TRBV7-2 and TRBJ2-1, reads GAGVSQSPSNKVTEKGKDVELRCDPISGHTALYWYRQSLGQGLEFLIYFQGNSAPDKSGLPSDRFSAERTGGSVSTLTIQRTQQEDSAVYLCASSETAGLKQFFGPGTRLTVL.

This rearrangement joins TRBV19 to TRBJ2-1; 11 bases agree with TRBD2. The V segment lost 1 base and the J segment 9 bases; nucleotides outside the gene matches: 11. Germline CDR1 and CDR2: LNHDA and SQIVND (reference sequence). The CDR3 length is 17 residues. CDR3 loop: CASSIAPGLAAYPEQFF. As DNA, the CDR3 is TGTGCCAGTAGTATAGCCCCGGGACTAGCGGCCTACCCTGAGCAGTTCTTC.

The CDR3 DNA sequence: TGTGCCAGCAGCAGACTAGCGGGAGCAGGCAATGAGCAGTTCTTC. Translating gives CASSRLAGAGNEQFF. The chain uses TRBV5-4 and TRBJ2-1; TRBD2 aligns across 12 bases. The CDR3 is 15 amino acids. In germline, CDR1 is SGHNT, CDR2 YYREEE (reference sequence). The trim removed 4 bases at V and 6 bases at J, leaving 5 bases unmatched.

The genes are TRBV27 and TRBJ2-1; TRBD1 agrees at 8 bases. Germline V gene data show CDR1 as MNHEY and CDR2 as SMNVEV (reference sequence). The CDR3 has 15 amino acids. After removal of 4 bases from V and 6 bases from J, the junction contained 8 bases not matched to a gene. The CDR3 reads CASSSAEDRANEQFF. In DNA, the CDR3 is TGTGCCAGCAGTTCCGCTGAGGACAGGGCCAATGAGCAGTTCTTC.